Below, 6 T cell receptor beta chains from the same sample are listed, as sequenced in a study of T cells in Graves' hyperthyroidism and ophthalmopathy. From RNA transcripts, TCR beta CDR3 regions were amplified. The HTBI primer set drove a first-round RT-PCR of the TCR CDR3. TCRdb itself ran the multiplex PCR reads through MiXCR, one entry per CDR3 protein. This sample has 450,000 to 700,000 distinct CDR3 sequences, with 46% found just once. Sequencing was carried out using peripheral blood or thyroid tissue (not recorded which). These receptors were taken from a woman in her late teens or twenties with Graves' hyperthyroidism.

The chain couples TRBV29-1 to TRBJ1-5, with a possible D match to TRBD1 (6 bases). This CDR3 has 16 amino acids. Germline V lookup: CDR1 SQVTM, CDR2 ANQGSEA. V was cut by 6 bases and J by 1 base, with 19 bases left in between. CDR3 sequence: CSVEGRGQASNQPQHF. In nucleotides, the CDR3 is TGCAGCGTAGAGGGCCGGGGGCAGGCGAGCAATCAGCCCCAGCATTTT. The entire variable domain, with the rest obtained from reference TRBV29-1 and TRBJ1-5, is as follows: SAVISQKPSRDICQRGTSLTIQCQVDSQVTMMFWYRQQPGQSLTLIATANQGSEATYESGFVIDKFPISRPNLTFSTLTVSNMSPEDSSIYLCSVEGRGQASNQPQHFGDGTRLSIL.

The V gene is TRBV7-9, the J gene TRBJ1-2; tentative D call: TRBD1 (5 bases). CDR3 length: 15 amino acids. CDR1 is SEHNR and CDR2 is FQNEAQ in the germline V gene (reference sequence). V was cut by 10 bases and J by 4 bases, with 22 bases left in between. The CDR3, as DNA: TGTGCCACCGCTGGGACTAGCGGGAAACTCTATGGCTACACCTTC. Residues: CATAGTSGKLYGYTF.

This chain links TRBV2 with TRBJ1-2; no firm D call. The CDR3 is 15 amino acids. CDR1 is SNHLY, CDR2 FYNNEI, per germline. The ends were cut back, 6 bases at V and 4 bases at J, with 18 bases in the middle. The CDR3: CASRLLGGLSYGYTF. In nucleotides, the CDR3 is TGTGCCAGCAGGTTATTGGGTGGGCTGAGCTATGGCTACACCTTC.

This clonotype appeared many times. This chain joins TRBV12-3 or TRBV12-4 and TRBJ1-1; D unclear. This CDR3 spans 12 amino acids. Trimming removed 7 bases from V and 10 bases from J, with 16 bases in between. The CDR3 region has the DNA TGTGCCAGCACCCTTCTGTCCTCTCCAGCTTTCTTT. Encoded protein: CASTLLSSPAFF.

The chain employs TRBV19 and TRBJ1-3; 7 bases align to TRBD1. CDR3 size: 13 residues. Germline-derived CDR1 and CDR2 are LNHDA and SQIVND (reference sequence). The V and J ends lost 5 bases and 7 bases, in that order; junction bases with no gene match: 5. CDR3 nucleotide sequence: TGTGCCAGTAGTCCACGACAGGGTAACACCATATATTTT. Encoded protein: CASSPRQGNTIYF. Together with reference TRBV19 and TRBJ1-3, the CDR3 gives the full variable domain: DGGITQSPKYLFRKEGQNVTLSCEQNLNHDAMYWYRQDPGQGLRLIYYSQIVNDFQKGDIAEGYSVSREKKESFPLTVTSAQKNPTAFYLCASSPRQGNTIYFGEGSWLTVV.

This clonotype was counted ten times or more. This chain joins TRBV19 and TRBJ1-1; TRBD1 aligns across 7 bases. This CDR3 is 13 amino acids long. After removal of 5 bases from V and 7 bases from J, the junction contained 7 bases not matched to a gene. CDR1 is LNHDA, CDR2 SQIVND, per germline (reference sequence). The CDR3 coding sequence is TGTGCCAGTAGTGTACAGGGGAACGGTGAAGCTTTCTTT. Encoded protein: CASSVQGNGEAFF.